Presented here are 16 T cell receptor beta chains from one specimen sequenced in a study of cytomegalovirus exposure and HLA in healthy donors. Primers: 60 Vbeta forward and 13 Jbeta reverse. TCRdb keeps only in-frame clones here, not all; method: immunoSEQ multiplex PCR. The sample carries 80,000 to 100,000 clones, roughly 86% recorded once. Sequenced: PBMCs. The receptors here all came from a human donor in good health.

In DNA form, the CDR3 reads TGTGCCAGCAGTGCACAGCTTGAGCAGTACTTC. Translation: CASSAQLEQYF. The chain has TRBV2 and TRBJ2-7; D gene uncertain. Deletions cut 4 bases from V and 7 bases from J, with 8 bases between. Germline lookup yields CDR1 SNHLY and CDR2 FYNNEI. This CDR3 region has 11 residues. Together with reference TRBV2 and TRBJ2-7, the CDR3 gives the full variable domain: EPEVTQTPSHQVTQMGQEVILRCVPISNHLYFYWYRQILGQKVEFLVSFYNNEISEKSEIFDDQFSVERPDGSNFTLKIRSTKLEDSAMYFCASSAQLEQYFGPGTRLTVT.

The chain is built from TRBV18 and TRBJ1-2, with TRBD1 matching 8 bases. Trimming at V came to 5 bases and at J to 10 bases, leaving 3 bases not matched to a gene. The length of the CDR3 is 11 residues. The germline V gene has CDR1 KGHSH and CDR2 LQKENI. As DNA, the CDR3 is TGTGCCAGCTCAGGGACAGGACCCTACACCTTC. The encoded protein is CASSGTGPYTF. The full variable domain, rest sourced from reference TRBV18 and TRBJ1-2, is NAGVMQNPRHLVRRRGQEARLRCSPMKGHSHVYWYRQLPEEGLKFMVYLQKENIIDESGMPKERFSAEFPKEGPSILRIQQVVRGDSAAYFCASSGTGPYTFGSGTRLTVV.

CDR3 region: CASSFTSGGTDTQYF. For the CDR3, the DNA is TGTGCCAGCAGCTTTACTAGCGGGGGCACAGATACGCAGTATTTT. The chain uses TRBV11-2 and TRBJ2-3, with 10 bases aligning to TRBD2. The CDR3 length is 15 residues. The V gene end was trimmed by 3 bases and the J gene end by 1 base; junction bases not matched to a gene: 1. CDR1 and CDR2 from the germline V gene are SGHAT and FQNNGV.

V usage is TRBV7-2 and J usage is TRBJ2-7; tentatively, D is TRBD2 (6 bases). CDR3 size: 13 residues. Trimming took off 5 bases at V and 4 bases at J, with 12 bases between the two ends. Germline V gene lookup returns CDR1 SGHTA and CDR2 FQGNSA. The CDR3 sequence is CASSAGRVYEQYF. The CDR3 bases are TGTGCCAGCAGCGCGGGACGGGTTTACGAGCAGTACTTC.

The rearrangement joins TRBV28 to TRBJ2-7; D not resolved. Deletions cut 5 bases from V and 1 base from J, with 3 bases between. This CDR3 comprises 11 residues. Germline assignment: CDR1 MDHEN and CDR2 SYDVKM. In nucleotides, the CDR3 is TGTGCCAGCAGTCGTTCCTACGAGCAGTACTTC. It yields the protein CASSRSYEQYF. The whole variable domain, filled in from reference TRBV28 and TRBJ2-7, reads DVKVTQSSRYLVKRTGEKVFLECVQDMDHENMFWYRQDPGLGLRLIYFSYDVKMKEKGDIPEGYSVSREKKERFSLILESASTNQTSMYLCASSRSYEQYFGPGTRLTVT.

The rearrangement links TRBV5-5 to TRBJ1-2; 7 bases line up with TRBD1. J was trimmed by 5 bases and V by 0 bases; bases with no gene match: 10. The CDR3 spans 16 residues. The germline V gene has CDR1 SGHKS and CDR2 YYEKEE (reference sequence). CDR3 DNA: TGTGCCAGCAGCTTGGTAGCTGACAGGGAAGGATATGGCTACACCTTC. This sequence encodes CASSLVADREGYGYTF.

The table lists this clone with a count of one. V gene TRBV27 combines with J gene TRBJ1-5, with no clear D. Trimming shortened V by 2 bases and J by 7 bases, and 9 bases separated the two germline ends. In germline, CDR1 is MNHEY, CDR2 SMNVEV (reference sequence). This CDR3 has 13 residues. CDR3 in DNA: TGTGCCAGCAGTTTAAGTCGGTGGCAGCCCCAGCATTTT. This translates into CASSLSRWQPQHF.

The CDR3: CASSLNRDEQYF. The CDR3 DNA reads as TGTGCCAGCAGCTTAAACAGGGACGAGCAGTACTTC. This chain uses TRBV7-2 with TRBJ2-7; tentative D call: TRBD1 (6 bases). Trimming cost V 2 bases and J 5 bases, with 7 bases left between them. Germline V gene sequence: CDR1 SGHTA, CDR2 FQGNSA. The CDR3 extends over 12 amino acids.

J is TRBJ2-1 and V is TRBV7-2; TRBD2 aligns across 10 bases. V trimming: 2 bases; J trimming: 4 bases; junction bases outside the gene matches: 2. This CDR3 contains 15 residues. Germline assignment: CDR1 SGHTA and CDR2 FQGNSA. CDR3: CASSLFSGGYNEQFF. In nucleotides, the CDR3 is TGTGCCAGCAGCTTATTTAGCGGGGGGTACAATGAGCAGTTCTTC. Together with reference TRBV7-2 and TRBJ2-1, the CDR3 gives the full variable domain: GAGVSQSPSNKVTEKGKDVELRCDPISGHTALYWYRQSLGQGLEFLIYFQGNSAPDKSGLPSDRFSAERTGGSVSTLTIQRTQQEDSAVYLCASSLFSGGYNEQFFGPGTRLTVL.

The chain employs TRBV28 and TRBJ2-7; TRBD2 matches 8 bases. The germline gives CDR1 MDHEN, CDR2 SYDVKM. V gave up 6 bases and J gave up 2 bases; unmatched junction bases: 6. The CDR3 totals 14 residues. The CDR3 protein is CASSPAGGPYEQYF. CDR3 DNA sequence: TGTGCCAGCAGCCCTGCGGGGGGTCCCTACGAGCAGTACTTC. The full variable domain, in which reference TRBV28 and TRBJ2-7 provide the parts outside the CDR3, is DVKVTQSSRYLVKRTGEKVFLECVQDMDHENMFWYRQDPGLGLRLIYFSYDVKMKEKGDIPEGYSVSREKKERFSLILESASTNQTSMYLCASSPAGGPYEQYFGPGTRLTVT.

This chain joins TRBV7-8 and TRBJ1-5, with D perhaps TRBD1 (5 bases). Between the trimmed V and J ends, which lost 3 bases and 5 bases, there was a span of 14 bases. The CDR3 length is 15 residues. Germline V CDR1 and CDR2: SGHVS, FQNEAQ. CDR3 in DNA: TGTGCCAGCAGCTTCAACCCGGGGGTGGATCAGCCCCAGCATTTT. Encoded protein: CASSFNPGVDQPQHF.

J is TRBJ1-6 and V is TRBV7-2, with D maybe TRBD1 (6 bases). This CDR3 contains 16 residues. In germline, CDR1 is SGHTA, CDR2 FQGNSA. V was trimmed by 1 base and J by 7 bases, leaving 14 bases between them. CDR3 loop: CASSLVGPRGNSPLHF. CDR3 nucleotide sequence: TGTGCCAGCAGCTTAGTGGGTCCGAGGGGGAATTCACCCCTCCACTTT.

Only a few counts were recorded for this clone. This chain connects TRBV2 to TRBJ2-7, with 10 nucleotides matching TRBD2. Germline V gene lookup returns CDR1 SNHLY and CDR2 FYNNEI. With V trimmed by 3 bases and J by 4 bases, 15 bases remained unmatched. The CDR3 sequence is 18 residues long. CDR3 residues: CASSESLARLAGQYEQYF. CDR3 DNA: TGTGCCAGCAGTGAGTCCCTCGCTCGACTAGCGGGCCAATACGAGCAGTACTTC.

This chain uses TRBV9 with TRBJ1-2, with TRBD1 identical over 7 bases. Germline CDR1 SGDLS, CDR2 YYNGEE. This CDR3 has 14 residues. The junction had 11 bases not matched to a gene; V was cut back by 4 bases and J by 8 bases. The CDR3 DNA follows: TGTGCCAGCAGCTTTCAACAGGGGCCAGGGGGCTACACCTTC. Encoded protein: CASSFQQGPGGYTF.

The rearrangement joins TRBV7-2 to TRBJ2-1, with 10 bases lining up with TRBD2. The CDR3 sequence is 18 residues long. In germline, CDR1 is SGHTA, CDR2 FQGNSA. With V trimmed by 6 bases and J by 1 base, 12 bases remained unmatched. CDR3 coding DNA: TGTGCCAGCAGAGGAGGGAGCGGGAGGGCCCGTTCCTACAATGAGCAGTTCTTC. This sequence encodes CASRGGSGRARSYNEQFF. The full variable domain, with the rest looked up from reference TRBV7-2 and TRBJ2-1, is GAGVSQSPSNKVTEKGKDVELRCDPISGHTALYWYRQSLGQGLEFLIYFQGNSAPDKSGLPSDRFSAERTGGSVSTLTIQRTQQEDSAVYLCASRGGSGRARSYNEQFFGPGTRLTVL.

A note on this clone: Germline is not matched at one junction end, which may reflect a read error. V is TRBV5-1 and J is TRBJ2-2; tentative D call: TRBD2 (5 bases). Germline CDR1 SGHRS, CDR2 YFSETQ. The CDR3 is 15 residues long. The CDR3 spells CASSFEPDATGELFF. The CDR3 DNA follows: TGCGCCAGCAGCTTCGAACCGGATGCCACCGGGGAGCTGTTCTTT.